This entry concerns a single T cell receptor (beta chain). This clonotype was seen a few times. Its antigen remains undetermined. Per-base qualities were not stored, and no clone one base away is much larger. The entry originates in a study of blood T cells in healthy people across ages (dated by TCRdb to about 2015). In terms of the full investigation: In model experiments, roughly one uniquely barcoded TCR beta cDNA molecule per two T cells was captured by template switching. Four age groups were formed from the donors: young (average approximately 17 years), middle-aged (approximately 40), aged (under 70) and long-lived (more than 75). Donors of different ages were randomly distributed across sequencing lanes to avoid experimental bias. Using the same blood draw, the study looked at two additional independent replicas of 1 million unique cDNA reads for two donors, one aged 18 to 30 and the other aged 80 or older. Age-related changes in TCR beta repertoire diversity were measured in the study by deep sequencing normalized with unique cDNA molecular identifiers. The study at large found these results: As age increased, observed TCR beta diversity per million T cells dropped in a roughly linear way, and a significant reduction was already evident by age 40. Estimates of total diversity from one million sequenced T cells were regarded as lower bounds and underestimates. The percentage of naive T cells measured by flow cytometry correlated strongly with observed TCR beta diversity. Since profiling was done on bulk unsorted PBMCs, naive and antigen-experienced compartments could not be conclusively compared. The long-lived group showed more naive CD4+ T cells, fewer expanded clones and increased TCR diversity than the aged group, suggesting age selection. Donor CMV infection status was unknown, potentially confounding age-related changes in expanded clonotypes.

As encoded in the germline V gene, CDR1 is SGHTA while CDR2 is FQGNSA. Deletion took 6 bases off V and 10 bases off J, with a span of 7 bases between the germline ends. The CDR3 sequence holds 10 residues, the cysteine and phenylalanine included. The retained sequence is limited to the CDR3, 30 bases, with the frame set at the first base. The library was prepared using 5' RACE. Sequenced on an Illumina HiSeq 2500. A second PCR of about 6 to 11 cycles was run with a J-beta primer mix and a sample-barcoded 5' primer. A template-switch 5' adaptor carrying 12 random nucleotides introduced a unique molecular identifier onto each TCR beta cDNA molecule. Each sample yielded at least 3 million CDR3-containing paired-end reads. First-strand cDNA synthesis was performed from all RNA using the Mint cDNA synthesis kit, with priming by a TRBC-specific oligonucleotide. Following uracil-DNA glycosylase treatment, a first 18-cycle PCR with universal primers M1SS and BC2_uni_R was performed on all cDNA. As for how the authors treated the data: For normalization, 1 million high-quality reads, each with a distinct molecular identifier, were randomly selected from each sample. Reads with shared molecular identifiers were discarded instead of being binned into consensus sequences. MiTCR, with a Q25 quality threshold and the strictest error-elimination algorithm, was used for CDR3 identification, clonotype clustering and error correction. Lower-bound total TCR beta diversity was estimated with a nonparametric unseen species model using Euler transformation. Using fastp trimming at Q25 and MiXCR clonotype assembly, TCRdb reanalyzed the public sequencing data and kept in-frame beta chains. CDR3 protein sequences are deduplicated, and each keeps its most common genes and DNA. Here the V and J calls rest on TCRdb's processing, not on the authors' analysis. Within this sample are 1 million or so distinct CDR3 sequences, with roughly 45% of them counted one time only. Together, the top ten hold under 20% of the sample.

The donors were 40 or so Caucasian individuals from Russia, aged roughly 6 to 95 years, who were systemically healthy. Around 10 milliliters of peripheral blood were collected from each donor into EDTA-treated Vacutainer tubes. PBMCs were isolated by Ficoll-Paque density-gradient centrifugation, with at least 6 million obtained per sample. Total RNA was extracted from PBMCs with Trizol reagent, with at least 6 micrograms obtained per sample. For every donor, an aliquot of PBMCs went through flow cytometry to measure the percentages of naive CD45RAhigh/CD27high T cells. Sequences were obtained from blood. This TCR derives from a woman aged 60-75 years in good health. The rearrangement combines TRBV7-2 with TRBJ2-1; the D gene cannot be resolved reliably. The CDR3 loop reads CASRFREQFF. The base sequence is TGTGCCAGCAGGTTCAGGGAGCAGTTCTTC.